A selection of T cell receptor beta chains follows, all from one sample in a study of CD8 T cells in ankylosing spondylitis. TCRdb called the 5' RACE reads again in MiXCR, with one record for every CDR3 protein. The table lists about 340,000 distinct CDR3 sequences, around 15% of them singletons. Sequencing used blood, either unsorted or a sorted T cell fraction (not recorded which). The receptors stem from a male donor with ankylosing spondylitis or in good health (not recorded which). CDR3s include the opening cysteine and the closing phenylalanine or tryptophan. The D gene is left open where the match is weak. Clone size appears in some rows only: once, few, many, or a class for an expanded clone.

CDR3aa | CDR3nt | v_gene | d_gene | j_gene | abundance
CASSYTGGYTF | TGTGCCAGCAGTTACACTGGTGGCTACACCTTC | TRBV12-3/TRBV12-4 | - | TRBJ1-2 | many
CASSDTSGRAGGEQFF | TGTGCCAGCAGTGACACTAGCGGGAGGGCCGGGGGTGAGCAGTTCTTC | TRBV2 | TRBD2 | TRBJ2-1 | few
CASSGGTAVTEAFF | TGTGCCAGCAGTGGGGGGACGGCGGTAACTGAAGCTTTCTTT | TRBV12-3/TRBV12-4 | - | TRBJ1-1 | few
CASSPGTSLAKNIQYF | TGTGCCAGCAGCCCTGGGACAAGTCTAGCCAAAAACATTCAGTACTTC | TRBV12-3/TRBV12-4 | - | TRBJ2-4 | many
CATLTGASNTGELFF | TGTGCCACCCTGACAGGCGCGTCGAACACCGGGGAGCTGTTTTTT | TRBV7-9 | - | TRBJ2-2 | few
CASSLAPRWDRGAPDTQYF | TGTGCCAGCAGCTTAGCTCCGCGATGGGACAGGGGCGCCCCAGATACGCAGTATTTT | TRBV7-2 | TRBD1 | TRBJ2-3 | -
CSGGLAGLDEQYF | TGCAGTGGAGGACTAGCGGGACTCGACGAGCAGTACTTC | TRBV20-1 | TRBD2 | TRBJ2-7 | few
CASSPRLAAQNIQYF | TGTGCCAGCAGCCCCCGACTAGCGGCACAAAACATTCAGTACTTC | TRBV7-2 | TRBD2 | TRBJ2-4 | -
CASMERGDNTGELFF | TGCGCCAGCATGGAGCGGGGGGATAACACCGGGGAGCTGTTTTTT | TRBV5-1 | TRBD2 | TRBJ2-2 | -
CSARDRRRMTYEQYF | TGCAGTGCTAGAGATCGGCGAAGGATGACCTACGAGCAGTACTTC | TRBV20-1 | - | TRBJ2-7 | few
CASSRAPGDNEQFF | TGCGCCAGCAGCCGGGCTCCCGGAGACAATGAGCAGTTCTTC | TRBV5-1 | - | TRBJ2-1 | -